This T cell receptor beta chain was recovered during a study of cytomegalovirus exposure and HLA in healthy donors (dated by TCRdb to about 2017). Broadly, across the study: An earlier analysis of several hundred of the donors reported 276 Gb of sequence data and 117 million unique TCR beta sequences obtained from approximately 180 million T cells. The number of donors typed differed by locus, with 629-630 for A, B, C, DRB1 and DQB1, roughly 520 for DQA1, 606 for DPA1, and under 490 for DPB1. A later genetic analysis took genome-wide SNP genotypes for about three fifths of the 666 donors and used that subset as a discovery cohort. Roughly five DR-DQ haplotypes were handled as single units for association and clustering because linkage in the cohort was strong. Donor age, sex, ethnicity and CMV serostatus were compiled together with the repertoire data. The aim of the study was to test whether cataloging public T cell receptors could identify signatures of past pathogen exposure. Rather than using new phenotypic data, the later analysis identified candidate immune exposures from TCR beta sequences and from how often those sequences occurred across donors. HLA typing included class I and class II loci at four-digit resolution. An earlier analysis of around 540 of the donors applied high-throughput TCR beta sequencing to assess whether each TCR beta V gene segment acted as functional or pseudogenic. To predict cytomegalovirus infection status, the study combined high-throughput TCR immunosequencing, statistical association of individual TCRs with disease status, and machine learning. On average, over 200,000 unique TCR beta nucleotide sequences were sequenced per donor among about 400 genotyped donors of the cohort, with roughly a sixth of those sequences being non-productive. In a later analysis, previously published TCR beta repertoires from fewer than 750 donors were re-analyzed and high-resolution HLA genotyping was added so that TCR occurrence patterns could be studied. Roughly 300 gigabases of sequencing data and tens of millions of unique TCR sequences were included in an early release covering roughly 600 HLA-typed donors. Besides the first cohort of roughly 700 subjects, a separate validation cohort made up of roughly 120 different subjects was used. The T cell repertoires of 700 or so subjects were profiled by immunosequencing and related to cytomegalovirus serostatus. All discovery cohort repertoires had been generated using a single sequencing platform. Of the roughly 420 genotyped donors, less than 85% were placed in the genetic ancestry cluster associated with self-reported Caucasian donors. Broader findings and caveats from the paper: In a later analysis, most CMV-associated TCR beta chains were found to appear HLA-restricted, with HLA associations seemingly driven largely by CMV exposure. In a later analysis, the rate of TCR association differed among HLA loci, with DRB1 alleles having the most associated TCRs and HLA-C alleles having the fewest. A later genetic analysis associated a missense DCLRE1C variant with V-gene and J-gene trimming of TCR beta chains, and an independent cohort replicated the association. While some public TCRs were present in many individuals, most TCR sequences turned up only very rarely across donors. The earlier analysis of approximately 590 of the donors excluded roughly 17 rarely observed V segments, including chromosome 9 orphons, because counts were too low. In a later genetic analysis, fewer N-insertions in productive TCRs were reported among donors in an Asian-associated ancestry cluster than the roughly 640-donor mean. Strong co-occurrence of HLA alleles, especially DR and DQ, made assigning TCR associations to individual alleles difficult. In a later analysis, HLA-associated TCR beta chains were found to be more clonally expanded and to have lower generation probabilities than equally common non-associated chains. Because HLA typing was missing for some donors at each locus, association tests included only the typed subset. A further reported finding was that TCR beta sequences accurately predicted the HLA-A and HLA-B alleles for most subjects in the first cohort. CMV serostatus was the only immune exposure information available for the cohort. At a false discovery rate of 0.05, a later analysis linked about 17,000 TCR beta sequences to specific HLA alleles. In a later analysis, several top co-occurrence clusters were reported to appear linked to parvovirus B19, influenza, CMV and Epstein-Barr virus. A cluster of highly shared sequence variants was judged likely to be a technical artifact of the sequencing pipeline. Three of the identified cytomegalovirus-associated TCR beta chains were confirmed in vitro to be specific for cytomegalovirus antigens. The authors suggested that the approach could potentially be extended to other disease states and immunological phenotypes. Linkage disequilibrium might explain the correlated functional status among segregating V segments, but an unknown experimental factor could not be ruled out. Presence/absence analyses assumed roughly uniform sequencing depth across donors, an assumption that may not hold. An earlier analysis of approximately 540 of the donors showed that most TCR beta V segments appeared in productive rearrangements either about 87% or about 30% of the time, which broadly matched IMGT annotations. In the study, 164 TCR beta chains were listed as associated with cytomegalovirus. Some IMGT-functional V segments, including TRBV6-2 and TRBV6-3, could not be distinguished by the 87-base-pair reads and were therefore excluded. The cohort was sequenced for TCR beta chains only, and without alpha or paired-chain data the features that could be detected were limited. Cytomegalovirus status was reported to be diagnosed by the classifier with high specificity and sensitivity in both the original and validation cohorts.

From a lookup of the germline V gene (reference sequence), CDR1 and CDR2 are LNHNV and YYDKDF. The CDR3 sequence holds 16 residues, the cysteine and phenylalanine included. Of the read, only the CDR3 DNA is kept; its 48 bases are in frame from base 1. Trimming takes 1 base off V and 17 bases off J; junction bases not matched to a gene: 16. Libraries were prepared through the immunoSEQ multiplex PCR assay. For the multiplex PCR, a mixture combining 60 forward primers for TCR Vbeta segments and 13 reverse primers for TCR Jbeta segments was used. The CDR3 region of rearranged TCR beta genes was amplified from genomic DNA with a multiplex PCR assay. The Illumina HiSeq System was used to sequence the amplified TCR beta libraries as 87-base-pair reads. Regarding the original processing steps: A later analysis counted 65 million to 90 million unique TCR beta chains across the 550 to 800 repertoires, and roughly 10 million of these chains were shared by at least two donors. Raw reads were error-corrected and collapsed into unique sequences with a nearest-neighbor algorithm that merged closely related sequences to remove PCR and sequencing errors. V, D and J gene segments were assigned by aligning CDR3 sequences to IMGT reference sequences. For a sequence to be retained, a match of at least six nucleotides to both a V gene segment and a J gene segment was required. A rearrangement counted as productive if the CDR3 had no stop codons and remained in frame with V and J, and every other rearrangement counted as non-productive. Following IMGT convention, CDR3 was defined as the stretch from the second conserved V-encoded cysteine up to the conserved J-encoded phenylalanine. In an earlier analysis of more than 550 of the donors, sequences lacking an unambiguous match to a single V gene segment were excluded. An earlier analysis of fewer than 750 of the donors called V segments functional above 56.7% productive rearrangements and segregating when the between-donor standard deviation exceeded 5%. A statistical classification framework was built to diagnose cytomegalovirus status from the catalog of TCR beta chain sequences. A later analysis assigned V and J genes by comparing TCR nucleotide sequences with IMGT/GENE-DB human TR gene sequences. A later analysis assigned CDR3 sequences and most-parsimonious VDJ recombination scenarios with the TCRdist pipeline. In a later analysis, every TCR beta chain was defined by the combination of its CDR3 amino acid sequence and its V-gene family, and reads without a unique V-gene family were dropped. As a way to deal with suspected cross-contamination and a sequencing artifact, a later analysis dropped 450 to 600 nucleotide sequences that were highly shared and had low generation probability. In a later analysis, a clonal expansion index for each public chain was calculated from normalized within-repertoire ranks of inferred template counts. In a later analysis, generation probabilities were computed with a VDJ recombination model fitted to out-of-frame rearrangements, and the resulting probabilities were checked against IGoR. In a later analysis, hypergeometric tests were used to score TCR-TCR, TCR-HLA and TCR-CMV co-occurrence, with a repertoire-size bias correction applied to TCR pairs. A later analysis estimated false discovery rates by permuting HLA or CMV assignments 20 times. In a later analysis, co-occurring TCRs were grouped with DBSCAN, and TCRdist sequence similarity was added when clustering was performed within HLA-allele-positive subsets. Co-occurrence clustering excluded repertoires with fewer than 30,000 or more than 120,000 public chains, plus five with anomalous nucleotide sharing. Not all clones reach the TCRdb copy of this immuneACCESS table, which keeps in-frame sequences only. Checked studies attribute under half of the gap to unresolved V genes and leave the rest unexplained. The V and J calls and clone size come from that table; D and trimming were worked out from the DNA. The sample profile shows tens of thousands of clones; 65% to 85% of them were found once. The biggest ten clones account for 20% to 25% of the sample.

There are a few counts of this clone. Its antigen has not been determined. It has no much larger one-base neighbor in the sample; base qualities were not kept. The cohort was made up of around 720 healthy bone marrow donors. All cohort members were sampled while nominally healthy, although unrecorded immune exposures were likely present. The donor was CMV seropositive and was included in the group of 250 to 350 seropositive cohort members. A peripheral blood sample was collected from each donor, and TCR beta sequencing was performed on peripheral blood mononuclear cells. Genomic DNA extraction from the blood cell samples was performed with the Qiagen DNeasy Blood Extraction Kit.

This receptor was obtained from a woman in her thirties or forties in good health and CMV-seropositive. Sequenced material: PBMCs. The rearranged segments are TRBV15 and TRBJ2-6; 8 bases in the junction line up with TRBD1. The CDR3 protein sequence reads: CATSRGGQASITGLTF. In nucleotide form, the sequence is TGTGCCACCAGCAGAGGGGGACAGGCCAGTATTACGGGGTTGACTTTC.